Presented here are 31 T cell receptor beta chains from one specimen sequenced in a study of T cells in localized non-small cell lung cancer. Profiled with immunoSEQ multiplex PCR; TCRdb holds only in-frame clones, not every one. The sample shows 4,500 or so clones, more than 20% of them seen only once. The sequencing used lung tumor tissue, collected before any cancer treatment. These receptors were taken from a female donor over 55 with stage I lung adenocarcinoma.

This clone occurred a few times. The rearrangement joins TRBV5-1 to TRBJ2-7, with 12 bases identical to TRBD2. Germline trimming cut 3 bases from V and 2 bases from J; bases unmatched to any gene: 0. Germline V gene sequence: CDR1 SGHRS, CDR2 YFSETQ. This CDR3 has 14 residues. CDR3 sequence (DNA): TGCGCCAGCAGCTGGACTAGCGGGACCTACGAGCAGTACTTC. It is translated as CASSWTSGTYEQYF.

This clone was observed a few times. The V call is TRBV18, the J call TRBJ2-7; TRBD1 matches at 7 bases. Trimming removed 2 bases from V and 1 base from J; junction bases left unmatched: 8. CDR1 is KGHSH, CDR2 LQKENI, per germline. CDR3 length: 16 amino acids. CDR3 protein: CASSPIRDSRSYEQYF. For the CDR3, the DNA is TGTGCCAGCTCACCAATTCGGGACAGCCGTTCCTACGAGCAGTACTTC. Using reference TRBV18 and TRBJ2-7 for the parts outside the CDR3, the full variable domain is NAGVMQNPRHLVRRRGQEARLRCSPMKGHSHVYWYRQLPEEGLKFMVYLQKENIIDESGMPKERFSAEFPKEGPSILRIQQVVRGDSAAYFCASSPIRDSRSYEQYFGPGTRLTVT.

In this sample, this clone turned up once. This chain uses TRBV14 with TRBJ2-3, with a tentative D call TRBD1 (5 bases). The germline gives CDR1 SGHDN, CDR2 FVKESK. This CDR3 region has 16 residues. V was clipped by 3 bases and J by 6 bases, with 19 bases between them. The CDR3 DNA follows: TGTGCCAGCAGCCACCTCTGGGGCCCGTCGACGGATACGCAGTATTTT. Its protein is CASSHLWGPSTDTQYF.

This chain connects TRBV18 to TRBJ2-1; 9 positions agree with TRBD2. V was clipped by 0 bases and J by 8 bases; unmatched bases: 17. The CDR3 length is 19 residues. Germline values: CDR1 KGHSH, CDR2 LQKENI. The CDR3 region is CASSPPYPGLAFLIDEQFF. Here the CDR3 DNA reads TGTGCCAGCTCACCACCGTACCCGGGACTAGCTTTTTTGATCGATGAGCAGTTCTTC.

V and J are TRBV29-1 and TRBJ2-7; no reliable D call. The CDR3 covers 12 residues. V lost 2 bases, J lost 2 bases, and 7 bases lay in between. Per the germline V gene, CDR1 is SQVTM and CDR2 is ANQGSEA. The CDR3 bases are TGCAGCGTTGAACTTCGCCCCTACGAGCAGTACTTC. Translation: CSVELRPYEQYF.

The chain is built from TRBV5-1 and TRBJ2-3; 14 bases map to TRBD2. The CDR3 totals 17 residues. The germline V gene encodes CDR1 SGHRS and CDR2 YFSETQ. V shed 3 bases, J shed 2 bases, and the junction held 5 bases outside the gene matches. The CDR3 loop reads CASSSGTSGRSTDTQYF. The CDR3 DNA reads TGCGCCAGCAGCTCCGGGACTAGCGGGAGATCCACAGATACGCAGTATTTT.

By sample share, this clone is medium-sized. Here the CDR3 reads CASSLLGRLANTEAFF. The CDR3 nucleotides are TGTGCCAGCAGCTTATTGGGACGGCTAGCAAACACTGAAGCTTTCTTT. V usage is TRBV11-3 and J usage is TRBJ1-1; weak D call: TRBD1 (5 bases). Trimming cost V 2 bases and J 2 bases, with 15 bases left between them. CDR1 and CDR2 (germline): SGHNT, YENEEA. This CDR3 contains 16 residues.

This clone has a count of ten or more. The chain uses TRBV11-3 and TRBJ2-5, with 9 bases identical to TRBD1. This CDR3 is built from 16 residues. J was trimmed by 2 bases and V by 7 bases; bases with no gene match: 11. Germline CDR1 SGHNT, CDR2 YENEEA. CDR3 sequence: CASTRPGQGSQETQYF. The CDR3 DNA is TGTGCCAGCACCAGACCGGGACAGGGTTCACAAGAGACCCAGTACTTC.

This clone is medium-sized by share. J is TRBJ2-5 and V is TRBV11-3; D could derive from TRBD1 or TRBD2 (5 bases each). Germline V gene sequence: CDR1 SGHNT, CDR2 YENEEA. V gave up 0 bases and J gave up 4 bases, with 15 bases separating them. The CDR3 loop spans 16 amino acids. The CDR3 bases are TGTGCCAGCAGCTTAGATGAAATATTTGGGGGAGAGACCCAGTACTTC. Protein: CASSLDEIFGGETQYF.

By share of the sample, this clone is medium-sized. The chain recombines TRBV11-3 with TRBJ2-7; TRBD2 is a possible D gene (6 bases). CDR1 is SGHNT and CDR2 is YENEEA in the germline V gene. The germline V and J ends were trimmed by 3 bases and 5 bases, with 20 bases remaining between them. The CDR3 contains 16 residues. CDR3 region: CASSLTSRSPADEQYF. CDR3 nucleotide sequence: TGTGCCAGCAGCTTGACTAGTCGGTCACCAGCGGACGAGCAGTACTTC.

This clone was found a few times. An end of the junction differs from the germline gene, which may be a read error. CDR3 coding DNA: TGTGCCATCAGTGCAGACCTTAGCGGCGGATCGACCGGGACCCAGTACTTC. It encodes CAISADLSGGSTGTQYF. The gene calls are TRBV6-8 and TRBJ2-5; possible D gene TRBD2, 6 bases. In germline, CDR1 is MNHGY, CDR2 SAAAGT. The CDR3 has 17 residues.

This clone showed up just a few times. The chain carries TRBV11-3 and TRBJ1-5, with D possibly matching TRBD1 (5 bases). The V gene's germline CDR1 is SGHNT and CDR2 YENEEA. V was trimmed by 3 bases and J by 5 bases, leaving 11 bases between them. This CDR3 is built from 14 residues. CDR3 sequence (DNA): TGTGCCAGCAGCTTGGGGCAGGTCTATCAGCCCCAGCATTTT. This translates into CASSLGQVYQPQHF.

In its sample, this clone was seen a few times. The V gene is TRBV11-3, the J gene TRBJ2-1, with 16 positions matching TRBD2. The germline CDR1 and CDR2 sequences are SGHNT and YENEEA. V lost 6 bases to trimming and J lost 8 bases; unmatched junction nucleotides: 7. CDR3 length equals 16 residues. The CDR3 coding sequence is TGTGCCAGCAGGGGACTAGCGGGAGGGTTCGGCGATGAGCAGTTCTTC. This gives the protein CASRGLAGGFGDEQFF.

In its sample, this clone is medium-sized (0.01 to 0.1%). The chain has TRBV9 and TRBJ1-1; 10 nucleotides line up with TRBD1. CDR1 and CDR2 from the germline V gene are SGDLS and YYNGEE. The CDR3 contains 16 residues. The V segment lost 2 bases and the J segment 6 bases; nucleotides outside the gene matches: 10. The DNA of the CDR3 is TGTGCCAGCAGCGTTTGGGACAGGGGCGACTCTGCTGAAGCTTTCTTT. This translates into CASSVWDRGDSAEAFF.

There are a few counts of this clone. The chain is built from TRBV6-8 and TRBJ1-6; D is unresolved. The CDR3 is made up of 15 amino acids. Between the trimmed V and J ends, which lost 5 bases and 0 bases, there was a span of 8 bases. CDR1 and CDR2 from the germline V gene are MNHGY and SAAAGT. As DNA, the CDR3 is TGTGCCAGCAGTGGGAGGAACTCCTATAATTCACCCCTCCACTTT. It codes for CASSGRNSYNSPLHF.

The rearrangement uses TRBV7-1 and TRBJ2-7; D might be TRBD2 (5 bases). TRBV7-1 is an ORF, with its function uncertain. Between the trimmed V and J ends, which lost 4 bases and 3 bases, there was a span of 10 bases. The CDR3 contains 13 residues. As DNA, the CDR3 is TGTGCCAGCAGCTTCGATCGGGGCTACGAGCAGTACTTC. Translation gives CASSFDRGYEQYF.

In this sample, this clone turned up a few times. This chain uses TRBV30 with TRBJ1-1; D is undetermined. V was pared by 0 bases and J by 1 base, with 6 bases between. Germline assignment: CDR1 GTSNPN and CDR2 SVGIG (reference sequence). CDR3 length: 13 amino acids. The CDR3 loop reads CAWSVKGNTEAFF. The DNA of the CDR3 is TGTGCCTGGAGTGTCAAGGGGAACACTGAAGCTTTCTTT.

As DNA, the CDR3 is TGTGCCAGCAGCTCACAGGGACCACTCACTGAAGCTTTCTTT. This translates into CASSSQGPLTEAFF. The gene calls are TRBV11-3 and TRBJ1-1, with D perhaps TRBD1 (6 bases). This CDR3 spans 14 amino acids. The germline V and J ends were trimmed by 4 bases and 4 bases, with 13 bases remaining between them. Germline V CDR1 and CDR2: SGHNT, YENEEA.

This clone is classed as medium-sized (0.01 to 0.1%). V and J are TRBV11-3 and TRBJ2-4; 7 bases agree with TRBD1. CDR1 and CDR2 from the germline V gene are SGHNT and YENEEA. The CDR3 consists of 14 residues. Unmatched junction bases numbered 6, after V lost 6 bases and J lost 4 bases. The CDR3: CASREYRGKNIQYF. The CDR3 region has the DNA TGTGCCAGCAGAGAATACAGGGGTAAAAACATTCAGTACTTC.

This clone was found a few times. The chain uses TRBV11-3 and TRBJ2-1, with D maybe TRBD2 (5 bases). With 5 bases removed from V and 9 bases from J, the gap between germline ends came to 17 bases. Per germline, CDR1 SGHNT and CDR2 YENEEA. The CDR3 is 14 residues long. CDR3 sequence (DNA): TGTGCCAGCAGCCCACGCGGAGGTGCGAGTGAGCAGTTCTTC. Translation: CASSPRGGASEQFF.

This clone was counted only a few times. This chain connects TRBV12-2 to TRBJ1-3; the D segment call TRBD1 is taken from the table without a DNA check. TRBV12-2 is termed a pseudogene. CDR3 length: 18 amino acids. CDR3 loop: CASRLADSFPPTGNTIYF. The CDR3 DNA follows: TGTGCAAGTCGCTTAGCGGACAGCTTTCCTCCGACTGGAAACACCATATATTTT.

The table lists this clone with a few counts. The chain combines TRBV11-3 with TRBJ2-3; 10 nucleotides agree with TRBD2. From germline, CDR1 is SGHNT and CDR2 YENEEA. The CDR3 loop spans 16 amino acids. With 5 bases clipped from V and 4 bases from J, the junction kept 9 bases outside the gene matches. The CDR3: CASSITLAGAPDTQYF. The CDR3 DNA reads TGTGCCAGCAGCATAACCCTAGCGGGAGCTCCAGATACGCAGTATTTT.

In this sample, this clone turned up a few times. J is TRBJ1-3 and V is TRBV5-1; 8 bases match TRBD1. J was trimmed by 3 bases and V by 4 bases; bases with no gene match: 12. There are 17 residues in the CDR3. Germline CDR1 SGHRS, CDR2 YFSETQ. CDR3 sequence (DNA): TGCGCCAGCAGCAGCAATATGACCGGGACAGGTGGAAACACCATATATTTT. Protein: CASSSNMTGTGGNTIYF.

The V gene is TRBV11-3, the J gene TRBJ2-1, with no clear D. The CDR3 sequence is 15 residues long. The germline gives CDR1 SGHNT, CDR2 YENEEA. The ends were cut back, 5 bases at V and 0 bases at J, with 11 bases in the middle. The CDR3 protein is CASSRFDTSYNEQFF. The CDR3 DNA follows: TGTGCCAGCAGCCGTTTTGACACCTCCTACAATGAGCAGTTCTTC. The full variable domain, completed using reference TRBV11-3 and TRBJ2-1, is EAGVVQSPRYKIIEKKQPVAFWCNPISGHNTLYWYLQNLGQGPELLIRYENEEAVDDSQLPKDRFSAERLKGVDSTLKIQPAELGDSAVYLCASSRFDTSYNEQFFGPGTRLTVL.

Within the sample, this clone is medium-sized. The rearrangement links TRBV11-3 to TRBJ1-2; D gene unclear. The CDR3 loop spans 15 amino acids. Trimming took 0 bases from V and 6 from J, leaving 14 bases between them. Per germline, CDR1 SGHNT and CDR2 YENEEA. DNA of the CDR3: TGTGCCAGCAGCTTAGACGGCTCTTTAAGGAATGGCTACACCTTC. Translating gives CASSLDGSLRNGYTF.

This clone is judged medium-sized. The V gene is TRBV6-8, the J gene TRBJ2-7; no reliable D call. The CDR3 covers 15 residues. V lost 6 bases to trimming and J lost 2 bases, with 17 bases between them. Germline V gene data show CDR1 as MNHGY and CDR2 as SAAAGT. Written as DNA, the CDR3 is TGTGCCAGCAGCTTCAACCGCCTCTCGACCTACGAGCAGTACTTC. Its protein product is CASSFNRLSTYEQYF.

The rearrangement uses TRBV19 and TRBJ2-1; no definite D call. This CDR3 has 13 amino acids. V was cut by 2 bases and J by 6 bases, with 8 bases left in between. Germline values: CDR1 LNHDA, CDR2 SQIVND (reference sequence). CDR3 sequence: CASSIFRGNEQFF. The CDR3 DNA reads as TGTGCCAGTAGTATATTCAGAGGCAATGAGCAGTTCTTC.

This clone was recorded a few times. This CDR3 is CASSYLGGINTEAFF. The CDR3 DNA follows: TGTGCCAGCAGCTACCTTGGGGGGATTAACACTGAAGCTTTCTTT. The chain employs TRBV11-3 and TRBJ1-1; weak D call: TRBD1 (5 bases). This CDR3 has 15 residues. V lost 4 bases and J 2 bases, leaving 14 bases between the germline ends. Germline V lookup: CDR1 SGHNT, CDR2 YENEEA.

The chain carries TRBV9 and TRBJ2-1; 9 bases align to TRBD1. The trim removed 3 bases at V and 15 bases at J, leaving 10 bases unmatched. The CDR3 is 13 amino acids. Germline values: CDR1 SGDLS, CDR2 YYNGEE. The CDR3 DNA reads TGTGCCAGCAGCGCCGACCCAACAGGGGGCAGGTTCTTC. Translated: CASSADPTGGRFF.

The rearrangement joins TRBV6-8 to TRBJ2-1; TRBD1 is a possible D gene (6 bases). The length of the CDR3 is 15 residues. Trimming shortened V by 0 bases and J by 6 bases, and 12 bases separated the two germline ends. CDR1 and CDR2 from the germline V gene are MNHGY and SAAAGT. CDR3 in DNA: TGTGCCAGCAGTTACTCCGGGACAAGATTCAATGAGCAGTTCTTC. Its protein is CASSYSGTRFNEQFF.

DNA of the CDR3: TGTGCCAGCAGGACTAGCGGGGTGTATGAGCAGTTCTTC. Protein product: CASRTSGVYEQFF. V is TRBV2 and J is TRBJ2-1, with 11 bases matching TRBD2. Germline V CDR1 and CDR2: SNHLY, FYNNEI. Unmatched junction bases numbered 3, after V lost 6 bases and J lost 8 bases. The CDR3 consists of 13 residues.